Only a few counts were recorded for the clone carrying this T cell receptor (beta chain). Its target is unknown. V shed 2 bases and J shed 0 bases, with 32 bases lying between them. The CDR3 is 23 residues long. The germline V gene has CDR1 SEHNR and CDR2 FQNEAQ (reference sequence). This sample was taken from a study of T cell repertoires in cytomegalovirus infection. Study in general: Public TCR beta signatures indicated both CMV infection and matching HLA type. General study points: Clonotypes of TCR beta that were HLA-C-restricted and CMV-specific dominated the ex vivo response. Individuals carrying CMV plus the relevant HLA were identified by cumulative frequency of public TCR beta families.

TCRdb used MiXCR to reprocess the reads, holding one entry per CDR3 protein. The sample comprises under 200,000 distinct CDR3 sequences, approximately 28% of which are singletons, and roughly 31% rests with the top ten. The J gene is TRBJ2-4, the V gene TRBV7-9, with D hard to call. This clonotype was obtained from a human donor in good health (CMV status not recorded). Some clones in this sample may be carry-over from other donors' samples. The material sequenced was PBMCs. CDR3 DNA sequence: TGTGCCAGCAGCTTAATTAATGTGTCTCCCGGGCCCGACGGCGCCTTAGCCAAAAACATTCAGTACTTC. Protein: CASSLINVSPGPDGALAKNIQYF. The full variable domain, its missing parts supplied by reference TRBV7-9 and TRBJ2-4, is DTGVSQNPRHKITKRGQNVTFRCDPISEHNRLYWYRQTLGQGPEFLTYFQNEAQLEKSRLLSDRFSAERPKGSFSTLEIQRTEQGDSAMYLCASSLINVSPGPDGALAKNIQYFGAGTRLSVL.